One sample yielded the 7 T cell receptor beta chains listed below, sequenced in a study of response to subunit inactivated influenza vaccine. MiXCR was run by TCRdb on the RT-PCR reads, yielding one entry per CDR3 protein. There are hundreds of thousands of distinct CDR3 sequences in the sample; about 20% occur only once, and about a tenth lies in the top ten. The sequencing used PBMCs from blood, collected less than 22 months after vaccination. Receptors were obtained from a man aged 50 to 75 who received an inactivated influenza vaccine.

In its sample, this clonotype was seen a few times. This sequence joins TRBV5-6 and TRBJ1-4; possible D gene TRBD1, 5 bases. CDR1 SGHDT and CDR2 YYEEEE come from the germline V gene. The V end was cut by 1 base, the J end by 4 bases, with 11 bases between. CDR3 size: 15 residues. CDR3 sequence: CASSLNGAVNEKLFF. CDR3 sequence (DNA): TGTGCCAGCAGCTTGAACGGGGCTGTTAATGAAAAACTGTTTTTT.

This clonotype was observed a few times. The gene calls are TRBV7-9 and TRBJ1-1; TRBD1 is a possible D gene (6 bases). Germline loops: CDR1 SEHNR, CDR2 FQNEAQ (reference sequence). This CDR3 comprises 14 residues. V gave up 6 bases and J gave up 1 base, with 12 bases separating them. In DNA, the CDR3 is TGTGCCAGCAGGACAGGTGCGGAGAACACTGAAGCTTTCTTT. This sequence encodes CASRTGAENTEAFF.

This clonotype came up many times. The J gene is TRBJ2-4, the V gene TRBV4-3; D gene ambiguous. This CDR3 is 17 amino acids long. The germline V gene has CDR1 LGHNA and CDR2 YSLEER. Trimming cost V 0 bases and J 0 bases, with 12 bases left between them. CDR3 DNA sequence: TGCGCCAGCAGCCAAGAAACAGCAACCTTAGCCAAAAACATTCAGTACTTC. It is translated as CASSQETATLAKNIQYF.

Many counts were recorded for this clonotype. The genes are TRBV30 and TRBJ1-4; D uncertain. CDR1 and CDR2 (germline): GTSNPN, SVGIG (reference sequence). This CDR3 has 13 amino acids. Between the trimmed V and J ends, which lost 0 bases and 8 bases, there was a span of 10 bases. The DNA for the CDR3 is TGTGCCTGGAGTGTACGATATGGAGAAAAACTGTTTTTT. It yields the protein CAWSVRYGEKLFF. The full variable domain, rest sourced from reference TRBV30 and TRBJ1-4, is SQTIHQWPATLVQPVGSPLSLECTVEGTSNPNLYWYRQAAGRGLQLLFYSVGIGQISSEVPQNLSASRPQDRQFILSSKKLLLSDSGFYLCAWSVRYGEKLFFGSGTQLSVL.

This clonotype was counted between two and nine times. The chain combines TRBV7-2 with TRBJ2-7; perhaps TRBD2 as D (5 bases). The CDR3 loop spans 14 amino acids. Germline lookup yields CDR1 SGHTA and CDR2 FQGNSA. Trimming stripped 0 bases from V and 2 bases from J, with 8 bases between. CDR3 in amino acids: CASSLAASTYEQYF. The CDR3 coding sequence is TGTGCCAGCAGCTTAGCTGCTAGCACCTACGAGCAGTACTTC.

A word on this clonotype: With a much larger clone just one base away, this may be a read error. The rearrangement links TRBV12-3 or TRBV12-4 to TRBJ1-1; D is possibly TRBD1 (5 bases). The CDR3 spans 13 residues. CDR3 sequence (DNA): TGTGCCAGCACCCAGGGTTTGAACACTCAAGCTTTCTTT. This codes for CASTQGLNTQAFF.

This clonotype has a handful of counts. This chain uses TRBV4-3 with TRBJ1-1, with D possibly matching TRBD1 (6 bases). The germline gives CDR1 LGHNA, CDR2 YSLEER. The CDR3 runs 19 residues. V lost 0 bases, J lost 1 base, and 21 bases lay in between. CDR3 loop: CASSQDLMAGVGANTEAFF. CDR3 sequence (DNA): TGCGCCAGCAGCCAAGATCTTATGGCAGGGGTTGGGGCGAACACTGAAGCTTTCTTT.